This T cell receptor (beta chain) appears in the sequencing data of a study of T-cell memory formation after mild COVID-19. Study background: Clustering of TCRs was largely donor specific.

With regard to this clonotype: The target antigen is unknown.

TCRdb called the 5' RACE reads again in MiXCR, with one record for every CDR3 protein. Of roughly 450,000 distinct CDR3 sequences in the sample, 15% to 20% are singletons; the top ten hold around an eighth. Whole-study findings and limits: Cross-reactive memory appears to have joined, as suggested by some responding clones showing up in pre-infection memory.

The sample was PBMCs or a T cell subset sorted from them (not recorded which). The source of this sequence is an adult woman who had mild COVID-19 (a few samples of this study predate the infection). Cell type and time point are not known.

The CDR3 protein is CASTPRVGTDTQYF. The CDR3 DNA is TGTGCCAGCACCCCCAGGGTCGGCACAGATACGCAGTATTTT. The chain employs TRBV25-1 and TRBJ2-3; tentative D call: TRBD1 (5 bases). V gave up 7 bases and J gave up 1 base, with 12 bases separating them. Per germline, CDR1 MGHDK and CDR2 SYGVNS. The CDR3 contains 14 residues.